This TCR beta chain originates from a study of T cells in Graves' hyperthyroidism and ophthalmopathy. Study in general: Prior to any treatment, at the point of initial diagnosis, peripheral blood was collected.

It was RNA transcripts that yielded the amplified TCR beta CDR3 regions. The HTBI primer set drove a first-round RT-PCR of the TCR CDR3. MiXCR was run by TCRdb on the multiplex PCR reads, yielding one entry per CDR3 protein. The sample contains hundreds of thousands of distinct CDR3 sequences, around 13% of which appear only once. The CDR3 length is 11 residues. Looked up from germline, CDR1 is DFQATT and CDR2 is SNEGSKA (reference sequence). V was trimmed by 5 bases and J by 4 bases, leaving 9 bases between them. This clonotype was found many times. The rearrangement joins TRBV20-1 to TRBJ2-7, with no clear D. The sequence was collected from a woman aged 25 to 39 with Graves' hyperthyroidism that later progressed to Graves' ophthalmopathy. The sample consisted of blood. This chain's CDR3 is CSAPNPYEQYF. The CDR3 DNA sequence: TGCAGTGCTCCAAACCCTTACGAGCAGTACTTC.